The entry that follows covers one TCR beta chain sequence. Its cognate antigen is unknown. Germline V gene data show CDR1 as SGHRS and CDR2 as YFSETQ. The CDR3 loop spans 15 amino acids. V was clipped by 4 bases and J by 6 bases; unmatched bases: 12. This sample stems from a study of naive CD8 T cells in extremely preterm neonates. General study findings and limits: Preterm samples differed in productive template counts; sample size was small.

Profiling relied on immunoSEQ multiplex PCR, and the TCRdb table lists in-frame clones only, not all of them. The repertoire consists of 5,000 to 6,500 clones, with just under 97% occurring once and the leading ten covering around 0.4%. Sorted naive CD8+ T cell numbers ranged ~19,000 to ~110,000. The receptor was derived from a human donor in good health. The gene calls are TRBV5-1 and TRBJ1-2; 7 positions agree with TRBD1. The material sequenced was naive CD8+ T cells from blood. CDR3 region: CASSPGQNFGHGYTF. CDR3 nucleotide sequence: TGCGCCAGCAGCCCGGGACAGAATTTCGGCCATGGCTACACCTTC. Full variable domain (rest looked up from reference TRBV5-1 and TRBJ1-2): KAGVTQTPRYLIKTRGQQVTLSCSPISGHRSVSWYQQTPGQGLQFLFEYFSETQRNKGNFPGRFSGRQFSNSRSEMNVSTLELGDSALYLCASSPGQNFGHGYTFGSGTRLTVV.